The clone carrying this TCR beta chain was detected ten times or more. Unique molecular identifiers were incorporated during preparation of the TCRbeta library. TCRdb ran MiXCR on the PCR reads and lists one entry per CDR3 protein. Seen here are about 400,000 distinct CDR3 sequences, 13% observed once, and the top ten hold around 4.5%. Germline CDR1 reads LGHNA; CDR2 reads YSLEER. The CDR3 sequence is 12 residues long. The ends were cut back, 0 bases at V and 12 bases at J, with 9 bases in the middle. The sample belongs to a study of T-cell reconstitution after alpha-beta-depleted transplantation in children.

This TCR was sampled from a human donor who donated a stem cell graft to a child with Fanconi anemia. The sequencing here drew on PBMCs, taken from the stem cell graft. The chain is built from TRBV4-3 and TRBJ2-1; D uncertain. CDR3 region: CASSQDFRRQFF. In DNA form, the CDR3 reads TGCGCCAGCAGCCAAGACTTCAGGAGGCAGTTCTTC.